This T cell receptor (beta chain) is from a study of cytomegalovirus exposure and HLA in healthy donors. Unmatched junction bases numbered 6, after V lost 5 bases and J lost 3 bases. Per germline, CDR1 SGHTA and CDR2 FQGNSA. CDR3 size: 17 residues. Amplification used 60 Vbeta primers and 13 Jbeta primers. Measured with immunoSEQ multiplex PCR; TCRdb has only the in-frame clones, and not every one. The profile covers approximately 110,000 clones, with 13% to 15% appearing a single time and around 0.9% taken by the ten largest. Every donor was a healthy person donating bone marrow. Concerning this clone itself: Its antigen is unknown.

Study conclusions and caveats: Most observed TCR sequences were rare, whereas some public TCRs were detected in many donors. Later, TCR association rates were found to vary by HLA locus, highest for DRB1 and lowest for HLA-C.

The receptor was isolated from a female donor in good health and CMV-seronegative. This chain connects TRBV7-2 to TRBJ2-3, with 15 bases matching TRBD2. The sequencing input was PBMCs. In DNA, the CDR3 is TGTGCCAGCAGCCAGACCGGGACTAGCGGGAGGACAGATACGCAGTATTTT. This encodes CASSQTGTSGRTDTQYF. Drawing the rest from reference TRBV7-2 and TRBJ2-3, the complete variable domain is GAGVSQSPSNKVTEKGKDVELRCDPISGHTALYWYRQSLGQGLEFLIYFQGNSAPDKSGLPSDRFSAERTGGSVSTLTIQRTQQEDSAVYLCASSQTGTSGRTDTQYFGPGTRLTVL.